Each of the 26 T cell receptor beta chains below was sequenced from the same sample in a study of cytotoxic CD8 clonotypes in ibrutinib-treated CLL. Some clones are missing from TCRdb's copy, which holds only in-frame ones; the method was immunoSEQ multiplex PCR. This table has fewer than 50,000 clones, 60% to 70% appearing once. The sample here was PBMCs, taken after 24 months of ibrutinib treatment. These receptors all stem from a human donor with chronic lymphocytic leukemia.

A note on this clone: A read error is possible here, since a much larger clone lies one base away. V gene TRBV29-1 combines with J gene TRBJ2-7; the D is unclear. The CDR3 is 11 residues long. Trimming left V 6 bases short and J 2 bases short, with 8 bases between. The V gene's germline CDR1 is SQVTM and CDR2 ANQGSEA. DNA of the CDR3: TGCAGCGTCCTACTCACCTACGAGCAGTACTTC. It encodes CSVLLTYEQYF.

The chain recombines TRBV18 with TRBJ2-7, with 11 positions matching TRBD1. This CDR3 region has 17 residues. CDR1 and CDR2 from the germline V gene are KGHSH and LQKENI. The J segment lost 1 base and the V segment lost 0 bases, leaving 5 bases of the junction unmatched. This chain's CDR3 is CASSPPGTGGRSYEQYF. The CDR3 nucleotides read TGTGCCAGCTCACCACCCGGGACAGGGGGAAGGTCCTACGAGCAGTACTTC.

This chain links TRBV18 with TRBJ2-7; tentatively, D is TRBD1 or TRBD2 (5 bases each). The CDR3 consists of 14 residues. Germline V gene lookup returns CDR1 KGHSH and CDR2 LQKENI. Trimming stripped 4 bases from V and 6 bases from J, with 16 bases between. This chain's CDR3 is CASSQGHFGGEQYF. The CDR3 DNA reads TGTGCCAGCTCACAGGGGCACTTCGGAGGCGAGCAGTACTTC.

This clone was observed a single time. V is TRBV27 and J is TRBJ1-4, with TRBD1 as a possible D gene (5 bases). The CDR3 loop spans 15 amino acids. CDR1 and CDR2 from the germline V gene are MNHEY and SMNVEV (reference sequence). V was clipped by 3 bases and J by 4 bases, with 12 bases between them. The DNA of the CDR3 is TGTGCCAGCAGTTTTCGACGACAGTATAATGAAAAACTGTTTTTT. This translates into CASSFRRQYNEKLFF.

The gene calls are TRBV15 and TRBJ2-5, with D maybe TRBD2 (5 bases). Germline V gives CDR1 LNHNV, CDR2 YYDKDF (reference sequence). The CDR3 length is 15 residues. V was pared by 3 bases and J by 3 bases, with 14 bases between. CDR3 loop: CATSSLGVWEETQYF. CDR3 sequence (DNA): TGTGCCACCAGCAGCCTCGGGGTCTGGGAAGAGACCCAGTACTTC.

The chain joins TRBV4-1 to TRBJ1-2, with D unclear. Germline V gives CDR1 MGHRA, CDR2 YSYEKL. The CDR3 has 14 residues. Deletions cut 0 bases from V and 3 bases from J, with 8 bases between. The CDR3 nucleotides read TGCGCCAGCAGCCAAGATACCACTGACTATGGCTACACCTTC. Its translation: CASSQDTTDYGYTF.

A remark on this clone: Other DNA sequences from this sample encode an identical CDR3 as well. The chain uses TRBV5-1 and TRBJ1-2; D is unclear. The germline V gene has CDR1 SGHRS and CDR2 YFSETQ. This CDR3 has 12 residues. Trimming took 2 bases from V and 8 from J, leaving 10 bases between them. The DNA of the CDR3 is TGCGCCAGCAGCTTAGGTGGGCACGGCTACACCTTC. This sequence encodes CASSLGGHGYTF.

The rearrangement links TRBV2 to TRBJ2-1; 11 nucleotides agree with TRBD2. This CDR3 contains 15 residues. Germline CDR1 reads SNHLY; CDR2 reads FYNNEI. Losses at the gene ends were 4 bases for V and 9 bases for J; bases not matched to a gene: 8. CDR3 nucleotide sequence: TGTGCCAGCAGTGGGTGGGCACTAGCGGGGGTTGAGCAGTTCTTC. Protein sequence: CASSGWALAGVEQFF. Supplemented by reference TRBV2 and TRBJ2-1, the full variable domain reads EPEVTQTPSHQVTQMGQEVILRCVPISNHLYFYWYRQILGQKVEFLVSFYNNEISEKSEIFDDQFSVERPDGSNFTLKIRSTKLEDSAMYFCASSGWALAGVEQFFGPGTRLTVL.

V is TRBV27 and J is TRBJ1-1, with D perhaps matching TRBD1 (6 bases). Deletions cut 0 bases from V and 11 bases from J, with 13 bases between. This CDR3 has 13 residues. Germline lookup yields CDR1 MNHEY and CDR2 SMNVEV (reference sequence). The CDR3: CASSLSITGTAFF. The CDR3 region has the DNA TGTGCCAGCAGTTTATCGATTACAGGGACGGCTTTCTTT.

The chain uses TRBV7-2 and TRBJ2-5, with a tentative D call TRBD2 (5 bases). Trimming took 5 bases from V and 5 from J, leaving 15 bases between them. CDR1 is SGHTA and CDR2 is FQGNSA in the germline V gene. CDR3 length: 14 amino acids. The CDR3 reads CASSRTLFGETQYF. The CDR3 nucleotides read TGTGCCAGCAGCCGGACTCTCTTCGGGGAGACCCAGTACTTC.

The table lists this clone with a count of one. The V gene is TRBV4-1, the J gene TRBJ2-5, with D tentatively TRBD1 (6 bases). CDR1 and CDR2 from the germline V gene are MGHRA and YSYEKL. The CDR3 covers 15 residues. Trimming took off 0 bases at V and 7 bases at J, with 15 bases between the two ends. The CDR3 DNA is TGCGCCAGCAGCCAAGATGTTCACAGGGTCGCGACCCAGTACTTC. Its protein is CASSQDVHRVATQYF.

CDR3 residues: CASSFDRGLYNEQFF. CDR3 DNA: TGTGCCAGCAGCTTTGACAGGGGGCTCTACAATGAGCAGTTCTTC. The J gene is TRBJ2-1, the V gene TRBV14; 10 nucleotides line up with TRBD1. Germline V CDR1 and CDR2: SGHDN, FVKESK. The V gene end was trimmed by 5 bases and the J gene end by 3 bases; junction bases not matched to a gene: 4. This CDR3 is 15 amino acids long.

J is TRBJ2-5 and V is TRBV4-2, with D perhaps assigned TRBD1 or TRBD2 (5 bases each). CDR3 length: 16 amino acids. V lost 5 bases, J lost 0 bases, and 16 bases lay in between. Germline loops: CDR1 LGHNA, CDR2 YNFKEQ. This CDR3 reads CASSAVPQGHQETQYF. As DNA, the CDR3 is TGTGCCAGCAGCGCGGTACCTCAGGGACACCAAGAGACCCAGTACTTC.

This chain joins TRBV6-5 and TRBJ1-1, with D possibly being TRBD1 (6 bases). Germline CDR1 reads MNHEY; CDR2 reads SVGAGI. V lost 5 bases, J lost 5 bases, and 18 bases lay in between. The CDR3 is 15 residues long. The CDR3 DNA is TGTGCCAGCAGTAAAAGGGGGGTTGTGGTAACTGAAGCTTTCTTT. Its protein is CASSKRGVVVTEAFF.

CDR3 nucleotide sequence: TGTGCCAGCAGTCGGCGGGGCTACGAGCAGTACTTC. Its translation is CASSRRGYEQYF. The chain carries TRBV6-5 and TRBJ2-7, with a weak D call TRBD2 (6 bases). There are 12 residues in the CDR3. Germline values: CDR1 MNHEY, CDR2 SVGAGI. V dropped 5 bases and J dropped 3 bases, with 8 bases sitting between them.

The rearrangement joins TRBV9 to TRBJ2-7; D remains unclear. Trimming removed 0 bases at V and 0 bases at J, with 7 bases between. The CDR3 contains 14 residues. Looked up from germline, CDR1 is SGDLS and CDR2 is YYNGEE. CDR3 sequence (DNA): TGTGCCAGCAGCGTAGCACAGAGCTCCTACGAGCAGTACTTC. Protein: CASSVAQSSYEQYF.

This clone was counted ten times or more. The chain carries TRBV7-6 and TRBJ2-3, with D hard to call. The CDR3 totals 13 residues. Germline values: CDR1 SGHVS, CDR2 FNYEAQ. V was shortened by 2 bases and J by 6 bases, with 9 bases between the two germline ends. As DNA, the CDR3 is TGTGCCAGCAGCTTATGGGGAACGGATACGCAGTATTTT. This sequence encodes CASSLWGTDTQYF.

V and J are TRBV10-3 and TRBJ1-1; TRBD1 matches 7 bases. V trimming: 7 bases; J trimming: 5 bases; junction bases outside the gene matches: 4. The CDR3 extends over 12 amino acids. Germline assignment: CDR1 ENHRY and CDR2 SYGVKD. CDR3 DNA: TGTGCCATCACCGACAGGGTTACTGAAGCTTTCTTT. It codes for CAITDRVTEAFF.

In DNA form, the CDR3 reads TGTGCCAGCTCACAGGGACATCGGACTGAAGCTTTCTTT. It is translated as CASSQGHRTEAFF. The rearrangement uses TRBV18 and TRBJ1-1, with D possibly being TRBD1 (6 bases). The CDR3 has 13 residues. Trimming shortened V by 4 bases and J by 5 bases, and 11 bases separated the two germline ends. Germline loops: CDR1 KGHSH, CDR2 LQKENI.

The count of this clone is one. The chain links TRBV5-6 to TRBJ1-4; D is ambiguous. Germline values: CDR1 SGHDT, CDR2 YYEEEE. V shed 4 bases and J shed 6 bases, with 13 bases lying between them. The CDR3 is 14 amino acids. CDR3: CASSQPYTDEKLFF. The CDR3 DNA reads TGTGCCAGCAGCCAGCCCTACACTGATGAAAAACTGTTTTTT. Complete variable domain (other parts from reference TRBV5-6 and TRBJ1-4): DAGVTQSPTHLIKTRGQQVTLRCSPKSGHDTVSWYQQALGQGPQFIFQYYEEEERQRGNFPDRFSGHQFPNYSSELNVNALLLGDSALYLCASSQPYTDEKLFFGSGTQLSVL.

This clone showed up just a few times. The chain recombines TRBV4-1 with TRBJ1-5; tentatively, D is TRBD1 (5 bases). Between the trimmed V and J ends, which lost 1 base and 4 bases, there was a span of 5 bases. Germline CDR1 reads MGHRA; CDR2 reads YSYEKL. The CDR3 is 13 amino acids. The CDR3 region has the DNA TGCGCCAGCAGCCAAGGGGGGAATCAGCCCCAGCATTTT. It is translated as CASSQGGNQPQHF.

This clone was detected once. The chain couples TRBV28 to TRBJ1-2, with D perhaps matching TRBD1 (5 bases). The V end lost 4 bases, the J end lost 4 bases, and 10 bases lay between the germline ends. CDR1 and CDR2 (germline): MDHEN, SYDVKM. The CDR3 extends over 13 amino acids. CDR3 nucleotide sequence: TGTGCCAGCAGTTCAGGGCTGCTCTATGGCTACACCTTC. It encodes CASSSGLLYGYTF.

This clone was picked up a small number of times. The rearrangement uses TRBV7-8 and TRBJ2-7; the match to TRBD2 covers 7 bases. The CDR3 consists of 14 residues. The germline V gene has CDR1 SGHVS and CDR2 FQNEAQ. Germline trimming cut 5 bases from V and 2 bases from J; bases unmatched to any gene: 6. CDR3 in DNA: TGTGCCAGCAGCGAAAGCGGGATCGCCTACGAGCAGTACTTC. Translated: CASSESGIAYEQYF.

The rearrangement links TRBV9 to TRBJ1-2; D is possibly TRBD1 (6 bases). The V gene lost 0 bases and the J gene lost 3 bases, with 12 bases spanning the gap. CDR3 size: 15 residues. Per germline, CDR1 SGDLS and CDR2 YYNGEE. In DNA form, the CDR3 reads TGTGCCAGCAGCGTAGATGCGGGGACATACTATGGCTACACCTTC. Protein product: CASSVDAGTYYGYTF.

The V call is TRBV19, the J call TRBJ2-7; perhaps D is TRBD1 or TRBD2 (5 bases each). This CDR3 comprises 15 residues. Germline V lookup: CDR1 LNHDA, CDR2 SQIVND (reference sequence). Deletions cut 7 bases from V and 2 bases from J, with 18 bases between. The CDR3 loop is CASKPDGAVPYEQYF. Here the CDR3 DNA reads TGTGCCAGTAAACCGGACGGGGCCGTTCCCTACGAGCAGTACTTC.

This clone has just a few counts. The chain uses TRBV15 and TRBJ1-1, with D unclear. Germline values: CDR1 LNHNV, CDR2 YYDKDF (reference sequence). The CDR3 totals 15 residues. V lost 0 bases and J lost 4, with 12 bases in between. The CDR3 sequence: CATSRDLAGATEAFF. The CDR3 DNA is TGTGCCACCAGCAGAGATTTAGCCGGAGCCACTGAAGCTTTCTTT.